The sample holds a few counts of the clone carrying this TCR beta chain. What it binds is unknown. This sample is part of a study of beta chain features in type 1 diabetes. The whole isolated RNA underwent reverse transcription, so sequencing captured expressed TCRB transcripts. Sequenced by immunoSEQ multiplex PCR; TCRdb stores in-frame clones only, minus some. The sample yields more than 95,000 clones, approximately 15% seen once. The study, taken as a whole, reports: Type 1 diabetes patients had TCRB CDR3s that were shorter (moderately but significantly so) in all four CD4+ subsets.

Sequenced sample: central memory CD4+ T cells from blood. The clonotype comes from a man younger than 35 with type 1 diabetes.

CDR3 amino acids: CASSYQAQVPYGYTF. The CDR3 region has the DNA TGTGCCAGCAGTTACCAAGCTCAGGTCCCCTATGGCTACACCTTC. The V and J genes are TRBV2 and TRBJ1-2; no definite D call. CDR1 and CDR2 (germline): SNHLY, FYNNEI. V lost 5 bases and J lost 4, with 17 bases in between. CDR3 length: 15 residues.